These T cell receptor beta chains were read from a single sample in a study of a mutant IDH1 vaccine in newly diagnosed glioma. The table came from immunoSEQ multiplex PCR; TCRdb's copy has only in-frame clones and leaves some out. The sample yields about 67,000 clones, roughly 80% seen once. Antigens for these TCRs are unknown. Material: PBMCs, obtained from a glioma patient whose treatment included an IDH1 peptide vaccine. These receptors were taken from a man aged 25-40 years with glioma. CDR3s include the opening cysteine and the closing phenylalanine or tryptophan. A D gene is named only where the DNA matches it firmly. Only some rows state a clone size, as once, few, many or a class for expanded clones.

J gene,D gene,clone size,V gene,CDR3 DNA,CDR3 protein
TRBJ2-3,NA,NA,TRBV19,TGTGCCAGTAGTACCCCGACAGATCGTCCTAGCACAGATACGCAGTATTTT,CASSTPTDRPSTDTQYF
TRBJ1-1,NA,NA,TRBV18,TGTGCCAGCTCAAACCTGAACACTGAAGCTTTCTTT,CASSNLNTEAFF
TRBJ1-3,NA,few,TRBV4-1,TGCGCCAGCAGCCAGGGGCAGGGCCACTTTTCTTCTGGAAACACCATATATTTT,CASSQGQGHFSSGNTIYF
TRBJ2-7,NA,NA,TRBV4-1,TGCGCCAGCAGCCAAGAGGGGAGAACCTACGAGCAGTACTTC,CASSQEGRTYEQYF
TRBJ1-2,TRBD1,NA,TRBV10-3,TGTGCCATCAGTGAGTTTACAGGGGGGGACTATGGCTACACCTTC,CAISEFTGGDYGYTF
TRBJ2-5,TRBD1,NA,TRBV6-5,TGTGCCAGCAGTTACTCGTGGGACAGGGCCCACCAGTACTTC,CASSYSWDRAHQYF
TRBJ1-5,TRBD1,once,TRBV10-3,TGTGCCATCAGTACCTCGGACAGGGAGGAAGGTCAGCCCCAGCATTTT,CAISTSDREEGQPQHF
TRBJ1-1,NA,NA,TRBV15,TGTGCCACCAGCAGAGATGTGGCAGGGCACACTGAAGCTTTCTTT,CATSRDVAGHTEAFF
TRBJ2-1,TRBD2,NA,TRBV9,TGTGCCAGCAGCCCAGGGACTAGGCCAGACAATGAGCAGTTCTTC,CASSPGTRPDNEQFF
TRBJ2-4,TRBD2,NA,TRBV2,TGTGCCAGCAGGATTCTCCGATGGACTAGCGGGGCCAAAAACATTCAGTACTTC,CASRILRWTSGAKNIQYF
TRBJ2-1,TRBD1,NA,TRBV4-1,TGCGCCAGCAGTCGCGCTACCGGGACAGGGACCCTCAATGAGCAGTTCTTC,CASSRATGTGTLNEQFF
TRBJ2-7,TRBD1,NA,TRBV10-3,TGTGCCATCAGTGAAGGGACAGCCAATACCTACGAGCAGTACTTC,CAISEGTANTYEQYF
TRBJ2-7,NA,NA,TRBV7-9,TGTGCCAGCAGCCGTGCTGGGGGTACCTACGAGCAGTACTTC,CASSRAGGTYEQYF
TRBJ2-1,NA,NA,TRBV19,TGTGCCAGTAGACTAGGACGGAGCTCCTACAATGAGCAGTTCTTC,CASRLGRSSYNEQFF
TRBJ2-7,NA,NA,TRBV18,TGTGCCAGCTCACCACGGGTAGCGGCCAAGAACGAGCAGTACTTC,CASSPRVAAKNEQYF
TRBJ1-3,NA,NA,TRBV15,TGTGCCACCACTCTCACAGGGTTGGGAAACACCATATATTTT,CATTLTGLGNTIYF
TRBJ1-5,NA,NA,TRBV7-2,TGTGCCAGCAGCTTAGATGGCTTCAATCAGCCCCAGCATTTT,CASSLDGFNQPQHF
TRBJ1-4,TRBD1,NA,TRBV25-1,TGTGCCAGCAGCCGAAACCCGGACAGGGGTAGTGAAAAACTGTTTTTT,CASSRNPDRGSEKLFF
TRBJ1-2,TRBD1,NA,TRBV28,TGTGCCAGCAGTTTCCCGAGGGGGCAGGGGAAGGGCTACACCTTC,CASSFPRGQGKGYTF
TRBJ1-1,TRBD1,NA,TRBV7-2,TGTGCCAGCAGCTTAGCCGGGACAGGAGTTGAAGCTTTCTTT,CASSLAGTGVEAFF
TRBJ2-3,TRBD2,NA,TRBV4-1,TGCGCCAGCAGCCATCTAATAGCGGGGGGGGATACAGATACGCAGTATTTT,CASSHLIAGGDTDTQYF
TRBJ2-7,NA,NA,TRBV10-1,TGCGCCAGCAGTGAGGGGGGGGCTGTTGAAGAGCAGTACTTC,CASSEGGAVEEQYF
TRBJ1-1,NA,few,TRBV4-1,TGCGCCAGCAGCCAAGGCGGACAGCTGAACACTGAAGCTTTCTTT,CASSQGGQLNTEAFF
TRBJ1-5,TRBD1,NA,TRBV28,TGTGCCAGCAGCCACGACGCAGGGGGCTTGGGTCAGCCCCAGCATTTT,CASSHDAGGLGQPQHF
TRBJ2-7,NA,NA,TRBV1,TGCACCAGCAGCCAAGATACGGGGACAGGGACCTACGAGCAGTACTTC,CTSSQDTGTGTYEQYF
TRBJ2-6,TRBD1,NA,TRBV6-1,TGTGCCAGCAGTGAATTATACAGGGGGTCTGGGGCCAACGTCCTGACTTTC,CASSELYRGSGANVLTF
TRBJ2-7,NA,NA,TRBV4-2,TGTGCCAGCAGCCAAGAGACTTCTAGTGGGTCCTACGAGCAGTACTTC,CASSQETSSGSYEQYF
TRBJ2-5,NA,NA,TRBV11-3,TGTGCCAGCAGCTTAGTTGGAGAGACCCAGTACTTC,CASSLVGETQYF
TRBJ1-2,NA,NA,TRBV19,TGTGCCAGTAGGGAGGACAGTGAGGGCTATGGCTACACCTTC,CASREDSEGYGYTF
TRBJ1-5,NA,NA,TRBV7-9,TGTGCCAGCAGCTTAGCGGCTGGGGACAATCAGCCCCAGCATTTT,CASSLAAGDNQPQHF
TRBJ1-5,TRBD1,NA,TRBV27,TGTGCCAGCAGTTTAAGGGGGACAGGGGTCAATCAGCCCCAGCATTTT,CASSLRGTGVNQPQHF
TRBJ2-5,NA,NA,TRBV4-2,TGTGCCAGCAGCCAAGATTGGCAGGGAGGAGAGACCCAGTACTTC,CASSQDWQGGETQYF
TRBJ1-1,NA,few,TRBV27,TGTGCCAGCAGTTTATCAATTGGGGGAACTGAAGCTTTCTTT,CASSLSIGGTEAFF
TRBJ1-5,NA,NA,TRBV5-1,TGCGCCAGCAGCCGCCAGGGGAATAGCAATCAGCCCCAGCATTTT,CASSRQGNSNQPQHF
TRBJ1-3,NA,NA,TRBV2,TGTGCCAGCAGGGCTCCCGCGACAAACACCATATATTTT,CASRAPATNTIYF
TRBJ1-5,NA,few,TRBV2,TGTGCCAGCTCGTTCCACCAGCCCCAGCATTTT,CASSFHQPQHF
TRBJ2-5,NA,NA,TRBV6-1,TGTGCCTGTAGTTGGGGAGGACAAGAGACCCAGTACTTC,CACSWGGQETQYF
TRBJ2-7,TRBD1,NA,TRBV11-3,TGTGCCAGCAGCCGTCGGACAGGGGAGGTCCACGAGCAGTACTTC,CASSRRTGEVHEQYF
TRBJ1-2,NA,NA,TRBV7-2,TGTGCCAGCAGCCCAGTCTCGGACTATGGCTACACCTTC,CASSPVSDYGYTF
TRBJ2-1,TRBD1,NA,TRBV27,TGTGCCAGCAGTTTATCGGGACAGGGGAGAAGTGAGCAGTTCTTC,CASSLSGQGRSEQFF
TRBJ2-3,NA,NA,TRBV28,TGTGCCAGCAGTTCCCAGGGGTCAAGCGCAGATACGCAGTATTTT,CASSSQGSSADTQYF
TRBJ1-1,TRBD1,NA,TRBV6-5,TGTGCCAGCAGCACAACAGGGGGCACTGAAGCTTTCTTT,CASSTTGGTEAFF
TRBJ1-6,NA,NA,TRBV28,TGTGCCAGCTCGACTCCGGCACCCCTCCACTTT,CASSTPAPLHF
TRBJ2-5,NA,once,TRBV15,TGTGCCACCAGCAGAGATTTACGGGACGAGGGGGACTTC,CATSRDLRDEGDF
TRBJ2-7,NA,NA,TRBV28,TGTGCCAGCAGACTACTAGGCTTCTACGAGCAGTACTTC,CASRLLGFYEQYF
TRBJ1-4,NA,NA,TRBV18,TGTGCCAGCTCACCGGGGAACCTCGGGGAAAAACTGTTTTTT,CASSPGNLGEKLFF
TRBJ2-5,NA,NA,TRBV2,TGTGCCAGCAGTGAATCAAGGGCGCACGAGACCCAGTACTTC,CASSESRAHETQYF
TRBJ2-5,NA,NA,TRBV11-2,TGTGCCAGCAGCACGCGACAGGCCAACCAAGAGACCCAGTACTTC,CASSTRQANQETQYF
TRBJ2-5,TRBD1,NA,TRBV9,TGTGCCAGCAGCACCAGACAGGGTGGAGGCGAGACCCAGTACTTC,CASSTRQGGGETQYF
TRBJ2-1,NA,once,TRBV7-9,TGTGCCAGCAGCCCTCCCTTCCGGGCTACAACCCTCAATGAGCAGTTCTTC,CASSPPFRATTLNEQFF
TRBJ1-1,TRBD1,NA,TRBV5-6,TGTGCCAGCAGCATCGGACAGGGGCAACAAGCTTTCTTT,CASSIGQGQQAFF
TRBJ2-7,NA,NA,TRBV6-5,TGTGCCAGCAGTTATGGGGTATCCTACGAGCAGTACTTC,CASSYGVSYEQYF
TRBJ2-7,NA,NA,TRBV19,TGTGCCAGTAGTATCGGACAGTCCCTCTCCTACGAGCAGTACTTC,CASSIGQSLSYEQYF